The rows below give T cell receptor beta chains drawn from one sample of a study of blood T cell repertoires in COVID-19. The assay was immunoSEQ multiplex PCR, and TCRdb's table has in-frame clones only and misses some. The sample yields a few hundred thousand clones, roughly 83% seen once. The sequenced sample was peripheral blood. All receptors derive from an elderly man with acute or convalescent COVID-19. CDR3s include the opening cysteine and the closing phenylalanine or tryptophan. Each record gives: D gene, clone size, V gene, J gene, CDR3 DNA, CDR3 protein. The D gene is left open where the match is weak. Not all rows give a size; the values are once, few, many and, for expanded clones, a class.

NA,NA,TRBV7-2,TRBJ2-5,TGTGCCAGCAGCTTGCCGGGTCAAGAGACCCAGTACTTC,CASSLPGQETQYF
TRBD2,NA,TRBV11-2,TRBJ2-7,TGTGCCAGCAGCTTTGGGGGGGGAGTATACGAGCAGTACTTC,CASSFGGGVYEQYF
TRBD1,NA,TRBV2,TRBJ2-7,TGTGCCAGCAGTGGGAGGACAGGGTTACTCTACGAGCAGTACTTC,CASSGRTGLLYEQYF
TRBD1,NA,TRBV27,TRBJ1-6,TGTGCCAGCAGGCGACAGGGGGCGACGCCCCTCCACTTT,CASRRQGATPLHF
NA,NA,TRBV6-6,TRBJ1-1,TGTGCCAGCAGTCCGTACACTGAAGCTTTCTTT,CASSPYTEAFF
NA,few,TRBV5-1,TRBJ1-1,TGCGCCAGCAGCCTATCCCAGGGGAACACTGAAGCTTTCTTT,CASSLSQGNTEAFF
NA,NA,TRBV7-9,TRBJ1-4,TGTGCCAGCAGCCTCTCTGGGGGGGATGAAAAACTGTTTTTT,CASSLSGGDEKLFF
NA,NA,TRBV10-3,TRBJ1-1,TGTGCCATCAGTGGACAGCCAAACACTGAAGCTTTCTTT,CAISGQPNTEAFF
TRBD2,NA,TRBV5-1,TRBJ2-7,TGCGCCAGCAGCTTGGCCGTAGCTAGCGGGTCAGTACACTCCTACGAGCAGTACTTC,CASSLAVASGSVHSYEQYF
TRBD1,NA,TRBV19,TRBJ1-5,TGTGCCAGTAGCACTCGGGACAGGGGCTTTCAGCCCCAGCATTTT,CASSTRDRGFQPQHF
TRBD2,NA,TRBV19,TRBJ2-3,TGTGCCAGTAGGCCCTTTGGGACTAGCAGCACAGATACGCAGTATTTT,CASRPFGTSSTDTQYF
NA,NA,TRBV11-2,TRBJ2-2,TGTGCCAGCAGCTTACATTCGAACACCGGGGAGCTGTTTTTT,CASSLHSNTGELFF